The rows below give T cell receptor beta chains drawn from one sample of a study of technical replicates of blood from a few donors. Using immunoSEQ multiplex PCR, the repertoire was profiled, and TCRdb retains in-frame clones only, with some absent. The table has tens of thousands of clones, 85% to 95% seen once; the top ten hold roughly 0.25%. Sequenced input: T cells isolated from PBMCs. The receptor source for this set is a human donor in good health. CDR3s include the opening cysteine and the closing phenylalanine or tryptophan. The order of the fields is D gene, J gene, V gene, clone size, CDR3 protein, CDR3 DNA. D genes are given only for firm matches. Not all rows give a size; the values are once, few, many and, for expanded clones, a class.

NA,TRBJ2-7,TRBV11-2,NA,CASSHYYEQYF,TGTGCCAGCAGCCACTATTACGAGCAGTACTTC
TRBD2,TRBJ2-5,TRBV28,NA,CASSTYSGSPQETQYF,TGTGCCAGCAGTACCTATAGCGGGAGCCCCCAAGAGACCCAGTACTTC
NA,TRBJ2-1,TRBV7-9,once,CASTPPSESYNEQFF,TGTGCCAGCACCCCCCCCTCGGAGTCCTACAATGAGCAGTTCTTC
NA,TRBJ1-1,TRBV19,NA,CASSIDPGVTEAFF,TGTGCCAGTAGTATAGATCCGGGGGTTACTGAAGCTTTCTTT
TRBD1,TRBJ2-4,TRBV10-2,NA,CASSERTGRAKNIQYF,TGCGCCAGCAGTGAGCGGACAGGGAGAGCCAAAAACATTCAGTACTTC
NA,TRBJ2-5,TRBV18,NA,CASSPISDSQETQYF,TGTGCCAGCTCACCAATCAGCGACTCCCAAGAGACCCAGTACTTC
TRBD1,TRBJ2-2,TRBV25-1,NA,CASSEEWTGVDTGELFF,TGTGCCAGCAGTGAAGAATGGACAGGGGTAGACACCGGGGAGCTGTTTTTT
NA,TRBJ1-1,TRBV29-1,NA,CSAAGQQNTEAFF,TGCAGCGCCGCGGGGCAGCAGAACACTGAAGCTTTCTTT
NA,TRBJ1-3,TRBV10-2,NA,CASSEGKYSGNTIYF,TGCGCCAGCAGTGAGGGCAAGTACTCTGGAAACACCATATATTTT
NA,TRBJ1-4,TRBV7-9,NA,CASSSTPTTTNEKLFF,TGTGCCAGCAGCTCGACACCCACGACAACTAATGAAAAACTGTTTTTT
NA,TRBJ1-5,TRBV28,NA,CASTEGNQPQHF,TGTGCCAGCACGGAGGGGAATCAGCCCCAGCATTTT
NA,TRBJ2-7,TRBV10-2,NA,CASSARARGDEQYF,TGCGCCAGCAGTGCGCGGGCCAGGGGCGACGAGCAGTACTTC
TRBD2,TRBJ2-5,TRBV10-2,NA,CASARGGNQETQYF,TGCGCCAGCGCTCGGGGGGGGAATCAAGAGACCCAGTACTTC
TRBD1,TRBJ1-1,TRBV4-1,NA,CASSRSGQMNTEAFF,TGCGCCAGCAGCCGGTCGGGACAGATGAACACTGAAGCTTTCTTT
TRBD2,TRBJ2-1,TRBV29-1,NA,CSGVSGRGGPEQFF,TGCAGCGGTGTAAGCGGGAGGGGTGGGCCTGAGCAGTTCTTC
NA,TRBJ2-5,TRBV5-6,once,CASSLERTQYF,TGTGCCAGCAGCTTGGAGCGGACCCAGTACTTC
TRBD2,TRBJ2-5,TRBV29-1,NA,CSVALAGEYRSQYF,TGCAGCGTTGCATTAGCGGGAGAATATAGGAGCCAGTACTTC
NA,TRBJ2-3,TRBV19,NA,CASSKGGGTDTQYF,TGTGCCAGTAGTAAGGGAGGAGGCACAGATACGCAGTATTTT
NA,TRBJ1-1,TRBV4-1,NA,CASSPSRTANTEAFF,TGCGCCAGCAGCCCTTCGAGGACAGCCAACACTGAAGCTTTCTTT
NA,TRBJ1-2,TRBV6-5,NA,CASTPTDDGYGYTF,TGTGCCAGCACCCCGACAGACGACGGCTATGGCTACACCTTC
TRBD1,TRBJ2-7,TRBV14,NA,CASSLQGGAGYEQYF,TGTGCCAGCAGTCTACAGGGGGGCGCCGGCTACGAGCAGTACTTC
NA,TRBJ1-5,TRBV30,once,CAWSGIAGNQPQHF,TGTGCCTGGAGTGGGATAGCCGGCAATCAGCCCCAGCATTTT
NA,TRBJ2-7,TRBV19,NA,CASSIPGQTLYEQYF,TGTGCCAGTAGTATACCCGGACAGACCCTATACGAGCAGTACTTC
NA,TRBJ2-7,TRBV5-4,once,CASSPQVSYEQYF,TGTGCCAGCAGCCCACAGGTCTCCTACGAGCAGTACTTC
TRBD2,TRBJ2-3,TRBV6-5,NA,CASGIAGGMGDTQYF,TGTGCCAGCGGGATAGCGGGAGGTATGGGAGATACGCAGTATTTT
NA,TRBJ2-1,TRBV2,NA,CASSDSNSSNEQFF,TGTGCCAGCAGTGACAGCAACTCTAGTAATGAGCAGTTCTTC
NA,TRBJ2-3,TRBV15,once,CATSRDIGQSTDTQYF,TGTGCCACCAGCAGAGATATTGGACAGTCCACGGATACGCAGTATTTT
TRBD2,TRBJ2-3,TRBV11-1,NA,CASTPSLRGGLYTQYF,TGTGCCAGCACCCCTAGTTTGCGGGGGGGCCTATATACGCAGTATTTT
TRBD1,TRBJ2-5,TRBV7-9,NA,CASSLALGRTGASGTQYF,TGTGCCAGCAGCTTAGCCCTAGGAAGAACAGGGGCCTCGGGGACCCAGTACTTC
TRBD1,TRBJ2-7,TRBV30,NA,CAWAQDTGGPPTYEQYF,TGTGCCTGGGCCCAGGACACAGGGGGCCCGCCCACCTACGAGCAGTACTTC
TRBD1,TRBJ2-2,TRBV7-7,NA,CASSPGPGQAATGELFF,TGTGCTAGCAGCCCGGGCCCGGGACAGGCGGCCACCGGGGAGCTGTTTTTT
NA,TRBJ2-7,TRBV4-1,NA,CASSPQGAYEQYF,TGCGCCAGCAGCCCCCAAGGGGCATACGAGCAGTACTTC
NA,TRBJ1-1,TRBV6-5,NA,CASSKNRDEAFF,TGTGCCAGCAGCAAAAACAGAGATGAAGCTTTCTTT
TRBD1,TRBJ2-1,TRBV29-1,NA,CSVANRGAEQFF,TGCAGCGTCGCTAACAGGGGAGCCGAGCAGTTCTTC
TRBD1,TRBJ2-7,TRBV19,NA,CASNSGTGTYEQYF,TGTGCCAGTAATTCCGGGACAGGGACCTACGAGCAGTACTTC
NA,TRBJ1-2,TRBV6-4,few,CASSDPSTGYYGYTF,TGTGCCAGCAGTGATCCCTCAACAGGGTACTATGGCTACACCTTC
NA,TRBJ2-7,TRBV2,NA,CASSVRGISSYEQYF,TGTGCCAGCAGTGTCCGGGGGATTAGCTCCTACGAGCAGTACTTC
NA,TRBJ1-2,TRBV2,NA,CASSEGVRGGSYGYTF,TGTGCCAGCAGCGAGGGGGTCCGAGGCGGGAGTTATGGCTACACCTTC
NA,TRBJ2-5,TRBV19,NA,CASSKVGGTETQYF,TGTGCCAGTAGTAAGGTCGGAGGGACCGAGACCCAGTACTTC
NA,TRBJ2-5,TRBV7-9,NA,CASSLVVRAQETQYF,TGTGCCAGCAGCTTGGTCGTCAGGGCACAAGAGACCCAGTACTTC
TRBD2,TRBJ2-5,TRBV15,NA,CATSRSELAGSETQYF,TGTGCCACCAGCAGGAGTGAACTAGCGGGGTCAGAGACCCAGTACTTC
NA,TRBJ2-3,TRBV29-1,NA,CSVQGRGSTDTQYF,TGCAGCGTGCAAGGGCGGGGAAGCACAGATACGCAGTATTTT
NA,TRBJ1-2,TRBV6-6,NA,CASSPTPGTDGYTF,TGTGCCAGCAGTCCGACCCCGGGAACGGATGGCTACACCTTC
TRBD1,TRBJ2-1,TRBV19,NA,CASSSGQDNEQFF,TGTGCCAGTAGTAGCGGACAGGACAATGAGCAGTTCTTC
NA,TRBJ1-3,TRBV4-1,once,CASSRRLADSSGNTIYF,TGCGCCAGCAGCCGCAGGTTAGCGGACTCCTCTGGAAACACCATATATTTT
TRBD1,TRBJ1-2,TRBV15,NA,CATSKPGQGRNGYTF,TGTGCCACCAGTAAGCCGGGACAGGGGAGGAATGGCTACACCTTC
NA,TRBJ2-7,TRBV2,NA,CASRGIQGRSPYEQYF,TGTGCCAGCAGGGGAATCCAGGGCCGAAGTCCCTACGAGCAGTACTTC
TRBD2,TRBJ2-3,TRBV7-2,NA,CASSLVAGGLDTQYF,TGTGCCAGCAGCTTAGTAGCGGGGGGGTTAGATACGCAGTATTTT
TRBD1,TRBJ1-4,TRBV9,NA,CASSVGQGGSLMYEKLFF,TGTGCCAGCAGCGTGGGACAGGGAGGTAGCTTGATGTATGAAAAACTGTTTTTT
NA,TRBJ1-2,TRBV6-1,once,CASSEGSGRYGYTF,TGTGCCAGCAGTGAAGGCAGTGGCCGCTATGGCTACACCTTC
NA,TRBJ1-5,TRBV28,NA,CASSTLGPNQPQHF,TGTGCCAGCAGTACACTGGGCCCGAATCAGCCCCAGCATTTT
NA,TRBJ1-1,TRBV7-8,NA,CASTLAGDYRAFF,TGTGCCAGCACCTTAGCGGGGGACTACAGAGCTTTCTTT
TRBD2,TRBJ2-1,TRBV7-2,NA,CASSYGRGTSDYNEQFF,TGTGCCAGCAGCTATGGGCGCGGGACTAGCGATTACAATGAGCAGTTCTTC